This TCR beta chain was captured in a study of HIV-infected children after antiretroviral therapy interruption. A 3' RACE protocol on RNA, with unique molecular identifiers, produced the TCR library. Each CDR3 protein is one row after TCRdb ran MiXCR on the 3' RACE reads. Among around 16,000 distinct CDR3 sequences listed, less than 4% were seen once. Treatment specified: PENTA 11 planned treatment interruption arm or continuous ART arm. Cryopreserved PBMC samples required at least 5 million viable cells. This clonotype was detected many times. The V gene's germline CDR1 is SGHRS and CDR2 YFSETQ. Between the trimmed V and J ends, which lost 4 bases and 7 bases, there was a span of 24 bases. The CDR3 has 17 residues.

The chain couples TRBV5-1 to TRBJ2-1; unclear D gene. The source of this sequence is a child under 18 with HIV. The specimen was CD45RA+ CD4+ T cells from PBMCs, collected from a donor given antiretroviral therapy, either interrupted or continuous. Subset given: naive CD4+ CD45RA+ CD45RO- T cells. The CDR3 DNA reads TGCGCCAGCAGCCTTAGAATAGGACCGTTGACGAGGAATGAGCAGTTCTTC. The encoded protein is CASSLRIGPLTRNEQFF.